This is a list of T cell receptor beta chains from one sample in a study of post-analysis software for immune sequencing data. TCRdb redid the calling of the PCR reads with MiXCR, one entry per CDR3 protein. Among about 170,000 distinct CDR3 sequences listed, about 32% were seen once. What was sequenced was blood. All receptors derive from a girl aged 5-17 years with multiple sclerosis. Each CDR3 is given with its conserved first and last residue. D genes are given only for firm matches. Clone size is not always given. Where it is, it says once, few, many or a class for expanded clones.

abundance: .; v_gene: TRBV28; d_gene: .; j_gene: TRBJ1-6; CDR3nt: TGTGCCAGCAGCTTGGGGAGCCCCTATAATTCACCCCTCCACTTT; CDR3aa: CASSLGSPYNSPLHF
abundance: many; v_gene: TRBV10-3; d_gene: .; j_gene: TRBJ2-7; CDR3nt: TGTGCCATCTCAAACCTTACCTCCTACGAGCAGTACTTC; CDR3aa: CAISNLTSYEQYF
abundance: .; v_gene: TRBV6-2/TRBV6-3; d_gene: TRBD1; j_gene: TRBJ2-5; CDR3nt: TGTGCCAGCAGAGGGGCGACAGGGTGGCAAGAGACCCAGTACTTC; CDR3aa: CASRGATGWQETQYF
abundance: .; v_gene: TRBV6-1; d_gene: .; j_gene: TRBJ2-5; CDR3nt: TGTGCCAGCAGCTGGTGGGTAACCCAAGAGACCCAGTACTTC; CDR3aa: CASSWWVTQETQYF
abundance: .; v_gene: TRBV6-1; d_gene: TRBD1; j_gene: TRBJ1-1; CDR3nt: TGTGCCAGCAGTGAACCAGGGGGTACGGGGACTGAAGCTTTCTTT; CDR3aa: CASSEPGGTGTEAFF
abundance: .; v_gene: TRBV6-6; d_gene: TRBD2; j_gene: TRBJ2-1; CDR3nt: TGTGCCAGCAGTACCAGGACTAGCGGGAAAAATGAGCAGTTCTTC; CDR3aa: CASSTRTSGKNEQFF
abundance: few; v_gene: TRBV11-2; d_gene: TRBD2; j_gene: TRBJ2-5; CDR3nt: TGTGCCAGCAGCTTAGATGGGACTCGCGGGGGGGAGACCCAGTACTTC; CDR3aa: CASSLDGTRGGETQYF
abundance: many; v_gene: TRBV4-2; d_gene: TRBD2; j_gene: TRBJ2-7; CDR3nt: TGTGCCAGCAGCCAAGGAGTGCGGGAGTTGGCCGAGCAGTACTTC; CDR3aa: CASSQGVRELAEQYF
abundance: .; v_gene: TRBV4-2; d_gene: .; j_gene: TRBJ1-4; CDR3nt: TGTGCCAGCAGCCAAGATGAGGGTGAAAAACTGTTTTTT; CDR3aa: CASSQDEGEKLFF
abundance: many; v_gene: TRBV3-1; d_gene: .; j_gene: TRBJ1-2; CDR3nt: TGTGCCAGCAGCCAGACAGGCTCCCCCGGGGGCTACACCTTC; CDR3aa: CASSQTGSPGGYTF
abundance: .; v_gene: TRBV7-3; d_gene: .; j_gene: TRBJ2-2; CDR3nt: TGTGCCAGCAGCCTCCTAAGGGACACCGGGGAGCTGTTTTTT; CDR3aa: CASSLLRDTGELFF
abundance: few; v_gene: TRBV19; d_gene: .; j_gene: TRBJ2-1; CDR3nt: TGTGCCAGTAGCTCACAAGGCCCCCTGAGCTCCTACAATGAGCAGTTCTTC; CDR3aa: CASSSQGPLSSYNEQFF
abundance: .; v_gene: TRBV29-1; d_gene: TRBD1; j_gene: TRBJ1-1; CDR3nt: TGCAGCGTTGAAGGACAGGGCCACACTGAAGCTTTCTTT; CDR3aa: CSVEGQGHTEAFF
abundance: few; v_gene: TRBV5-1; d_gene: TRBD2; j_gene: TRBJ2-1; CDR3nt: TGCGCCAGCAGCTTGTTTCTGACTAGCGGGGGCTCCTACAATGAGCAGTTCTTC; CDR3aa: CASSLFLTSGGSYNEQFF
abundance: few; v_gene: TRBV10-3; d_gene: .; j_gene: TRBJ2-5; CDR3nt: TGTGCCATCAGTTCAACGGGTTACAGGGGAGGCGATGAGCAGTACTTC; CDR3aa: CAISSTGYRGGDEQYF
abundance: few; v_gene: TRBV20-1; d_gene: .; j_gene: TRBJ2-2; CDR3nt: TGCAGTGCTAGGCGAGCGACGAACACCGGGGAGCTGTTTTTT; CDR3aa: CSARRATNTGELFF
abundance: .; v_gene: TRBV5-4; d_gene: .; j_gene: TRBJ2-2; CDR3nt: TGTGCCAGCAGCTTGTCAGGCATCGGGGAGCTGTTTTTT; CDR3aa: CASSLSGIGELFF
abundance: few; v_gene: TRBV19; d_gene: TRBD1; j_gene: TRBJ2-5; CDR3nt: TGTGCCAGTAGTATCGGACAGGGCCAAGAGACCCAGTACTTC; CDR3aa: CASSIGQGQETQYF
abundance: .; v_gene: TRBV12-3/TRBV12-4; d_gene: TRBD2; j_gene: TRBJ2-3; CDR3nt: TGTGCCAGCAGAAATAGCGGGACCGATACGCAGTATTTT; CDR3aa: CASRNSGTDTQYF
abundance: many; v_gene: TRBV12-5; d_gene: .; j_gene: TRBJ2-5; CDR3nt: TGTGCTAGTGGTTTGCTAACTCAAGAGACCCAGTACTTC; CDR3aa: CASGLLTQETQYF
abundance: many; v_gene: TRBV2; d_gene: .; j_gene: TRBJ2-1; CDR3nt: TGTGCCAGCAGCACGGGAGTTCCGTCAAAGGAGCAGTTCTTC; CDR3aa: CASSTGVPSKEQFF
abundance: .; v_gene: TRBV19; d_gene: .; j_gene: TRBJ1-2; CDR3nt: TGTGCCAGTAGTCGTGGGAAGGAAGGCTACACCTTC; CDR3aa: CASSRGKEGYTF
abundance: .; v_gene: TRBV25-1; d_gene: TRBD1; j_gene: TRBJ1-4; CDR3nt: TGTGCCAGCAGGGATACAGGGGCGGGCGTTGATGAAAAACTGTTTTTT; CDR3aa: CASRDTGAGVDEKLFF
abundance: .; v_gene: TRBV7-2; d_gene: .; j_gene: TRBJ2-1; CDR3nt: TGTGCCAGCAGCTCATCGCCTACCCTAGCGAATGAGCAGTTCTTC; CDR3aa: CASSSSPTLANEQFF
abundance: .; v_gene: TRBV6-5; d_gene: .; j_gene: TRBJ1-4; CDR3nt: TGTGCCAGCAGTTCCCAGACAGGCCGTGAAAAACTGTTTTTT; CDR3aa: CASSSQTGREKLFF
abundance: many; v_gene: TRBV5-1; d_gene: TRBD2; j_gene: TRBJ2-3; CDR3nt: TGCGCCAGCAGCACAGGGACTAGCGGGGGCACAGATACGCAGTATTTT; CDR3aa: CASSTGTSGGTDTQYF
abundance: medium-sized; v_gene: TRBV12-3/TRBV12-4; d_gene: .; j_gene: TRBJ2-7; CDR3nt: TGTGCCAGCGGGCGACTAGTGGGGGGCGAGCAGTACTTC; CDR3aa: CASGRLVGGEQYF
abundance: few; v_gene: TRBV5-1; d_gene: .; j_gene: TRBJ2-7; CDR3nt: TGCGCCAGCAGCTTGTACAGGGTCAACGAGCAGTACTTC; CDR3aa: CASSLYRVNEQYF
abundance: many; v_gene: TRBV3-1; d_gene: .; j_gene: TRBJ2-7; CDR3nt: TGTGCCAGCAGCCAAGACAGGGATCTCTACGAGCAGTACTTC; CDR3aa: CASSQDRDLYEQYF
abundance: .; v_gene: TRBV20-1; d_gene: .; j_gene: TRBJ2-1; CDR3nt: TGCAGTGCTAGGAATCCGACAGTAACCCTTTCCTACAATGAGCAGTTCTTC; CDR3aa: CSARNPTVTLSYNEQFF
abundance: .; v_gene: TRBV19; d_gene: TRBD2; j_gene: TRBJ2-3; CDR3nt: TGTGCCAGTAATGTTCGACTTATGGTAGCGGGAGGTCCACCTTCGACAGATACGCAGTATTTT; CDR3aa: CASNVRLMVAGGPPSTDTQYF
abundance: .; v_gene: TRBV28; d_gene: TRBD2; j_gene: TRBJ2-7; CDR3nt: TGTGCCGGCAGTTTATCAGCGGGAGGACCTTACGAGCAGTACTTC; CDR3aa: CAGSLSAGGPYEQYF
abundance: many; v_gene: TRBV5-1; d_gene: TRBD2; j_gene: TRBJ2-3; CDR3nt: TGCGCCAGCAGCTTGGGTACTAGCGCAGATACGCAGTATTTT; CDR3aa: CASSLGTSADTQYF